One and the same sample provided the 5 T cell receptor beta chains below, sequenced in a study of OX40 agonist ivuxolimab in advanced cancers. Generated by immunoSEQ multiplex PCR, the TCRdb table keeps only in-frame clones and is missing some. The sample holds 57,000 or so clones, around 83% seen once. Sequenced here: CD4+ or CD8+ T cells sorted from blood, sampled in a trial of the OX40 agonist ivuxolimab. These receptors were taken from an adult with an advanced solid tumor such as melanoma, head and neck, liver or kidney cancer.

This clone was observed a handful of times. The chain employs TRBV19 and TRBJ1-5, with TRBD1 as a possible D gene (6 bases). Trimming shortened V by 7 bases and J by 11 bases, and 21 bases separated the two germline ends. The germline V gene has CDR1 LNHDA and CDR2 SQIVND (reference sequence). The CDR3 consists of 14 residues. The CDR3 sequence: CASTPDRTVLTQHF. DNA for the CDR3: TGTGCCAGTACCCCCGACAGGACAGTTTTGACCCAGCATTTT.

The DNA of the CDR3 is TGTGCCAGCTCACCAAGGACAGGGTCCAATGAGCAGTTCTTC. Amino acid sequence: CASSPRTGSNEQFF. This rearrangement joins TRBV18 to TRBJ2-1; 8 bases fit TRBD1. The V gene's germline CDR1 is KGHSH and CDR2 LQKENI. V shed 2 bases, J shed 6 bases, and the junction held 3 bases outside the gene matches. The CDR3 sequence is 14 residues long.

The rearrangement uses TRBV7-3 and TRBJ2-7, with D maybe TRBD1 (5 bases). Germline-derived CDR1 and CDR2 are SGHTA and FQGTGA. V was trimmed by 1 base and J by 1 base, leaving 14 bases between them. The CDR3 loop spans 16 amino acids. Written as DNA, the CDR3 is TGTGCCAGCAGCTTAAGAGCGCACAGGCTATCCTACGAGCAGTACTTC. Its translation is CASSLRAHRLSYEQYF. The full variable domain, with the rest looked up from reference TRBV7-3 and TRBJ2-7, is GAGVSQTPSNKVTEKGKYVELRCDPISGHTALYWYRQSLGQGPEFLIYFQGTGAADDSGLPNDRFFAVRPEGSVSTLKIQRTERGDSAVYLCASSLRAHRLSYEQYFGPGTRLTVT.

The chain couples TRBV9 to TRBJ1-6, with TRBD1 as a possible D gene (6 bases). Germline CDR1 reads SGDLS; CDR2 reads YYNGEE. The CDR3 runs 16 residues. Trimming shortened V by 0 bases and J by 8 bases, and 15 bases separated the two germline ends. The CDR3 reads CASSVGRGAVDSPLHF. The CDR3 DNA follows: TGTGCCAGCAGCGTAGGTCGGGGGGCGGTGGATTCACCCCTCCACTTT.

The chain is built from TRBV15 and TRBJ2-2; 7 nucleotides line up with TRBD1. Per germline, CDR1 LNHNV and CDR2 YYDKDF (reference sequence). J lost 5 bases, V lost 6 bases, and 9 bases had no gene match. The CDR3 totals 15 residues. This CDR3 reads CATRTYRGGTGELFF. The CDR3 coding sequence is TGTGCCACCAGAACATACAGGGGTGGGACCGGGGAGCTGTTTTTT.